The clone carrying this T cell receptor (beta chain) was counted at least ten times. The antigen remains unidentified. Used for diagnoses were clinical symptoms, serum thyroxine and TRAb, thyroid ultrasound and orbital computed tomography. This sample was included in a study of T cells in Graves' hyperthyroidism and ophthalmopathy. The TCR beta CDR3 regions underwent amplification using RNA transcripts as the source. HTBI primers were used for first-round RT-PCR of the TCR CDR3. One entry per CDR3 protein, called by TCRdb with MiXCR from the multiplex PCR reads. The table has approximately 610,000 distinct CDR3 sequences, roughly 15% seen once. Findings and caveats of the study: The model anticipated ophthalmopathy a median about six months pre-onset. Blood held most thyroid clonotypes expanded above 0.001 frequency.

The CDR3 contains 12 residues. The germline V gene encodes CDR1 MNHEY and CDR2 SVGEGT. V dropped 6 bases and J dropped 9 bases, with 15 bases sitting between them. V and J are TRBV6-2 or TRBV6-3 and TRBJ2-7; D not resolved. The origin of this receptor is a woman in her forties with Graves' ophthalmopathy. What was sequenced was blood. The CDR3 nucleotides are TGTGCCAGCAGCCGCCCAGAGGCCGGGCAGTACTTC. Encoded protein: CASSRPEAGQYF.